These 29 T cell receptor beta chains originate from one sample sequenced in a study of blood T cell repertoires in COVID-19. TCRdb keeps only in-frame clones here, not all; method: immunoSEQ multiplex PCR. Here the sample spans 200,000 to 250,000 clones, roughly nine tenths being singletons. The sequenced sample consisted of PBMCs or T cells enriched from blood (not recorded which). All receptors derive from a woman between 50 and 59 years old in a cohort exposed to, infected with or recovered from COVID-19 (not recorded which).

This CDR3 is CASADPWRRGTSSTDTQYF. The CDR3, as DNA: TGTGCCAGCGCCGACCCTTGGCGGCGGGGGACCTCTAGCACAGATACGCAGTATTTT. The chain is built from TRBV7-2 and TRBJ2-3; TRBD2 matches at 7 bases. Germline loops: CDR1 SGHTA, CDR2 FQGNSA. The V segment lost 8 bases and the J segment 0 bases; nucleotides outside the gene matches: 20. CDR3 length: 19 amino acids. Full variable domain (rest looked up from reference TRBV7-2 and TRBJ2-3): GAGVSQSPSNKVTEKGKDVELRCDPISGHTALYWYRQSLGQGLEFLIYFQGNSAPDKSGLPSDRFSAERTGGSVSTLTIQRTQQEDSAVYLCASADPWRRGTSSTDTQYFGPGTRLTVL.

V usage is TRBV7-8 and J usage is TRBJ1-1; 8 nucleotides agree with TRBD1. Trimming cost V 4 bases and J 11 bases; bases outside gene matches: 9. From germline, CDR1 is SGHVS and CDR2 FQNEAQ. CDR3 length equals 13 residues. Here the CDR3 DNA reads TGTGCCAGCAGCTACGGACAGGGAGTGGATGCTTTCTTT. This sequence encodes CASSYGQGVDAFF.

The chain combines TRBV30 with TRBJ1-2; TRBD1 matches at 7 bases. The germline V gene has CDR1 GTSNPN and CDR2 SVGIG (reference sequence). After removal of 1 base from V and 3 bases from J, the junction contained 8 bases not matched to a gene. This CDR3 has 15 amino acids. The CDR3 sequence: CAWSALDRAHYGYTF. DNA of the CDR3: TGTGCCTGGAGTGCCCTCGACAGGGCTCACTATGGCTACACCTTC.

As for this clone: A read error may produce the germline difference seen at one junction end. This chain uses TRBV4-3 with TRBJ1-2, with TRBD1 identical over 8 bases. Germline V lookup: CDR1 LGHNA, CDR2 YSLEER. This CDR3 is 15 amino acids long. The CDR3 bases are TGCGCCAGCAGCCGAACGCACGGACAGGGTGAACCTTCTTCCTTC. It yields the protein CASSRTHGQGEPSSF.

V is TRBV10-1 and J is TRBJ2-2, with a possible D match to TRBD2 (5 bases). CDR1 WNHNN and CDR2 SYGVQD come from the germline V gene (reference sequence). This CDR3 comprises 16 residues. V lost 11 bases to trimming and J lost 1 base, with 20 bases between them. The CDR3 region is CAPTLPRGENTGELFF. CDR3 DNA: TGCGCCCCCACTCTCCCACGGGGAGAGAACACCGGGGAGCTGTTTTTT.

V is TRBV6-6 and J is TRBJ1-2, with D possibly TRBD1 on 5 matching bases. Trimming removed 2 bases at V and 4 bases at J, with 17 bases between. The germline CDR1 and CDR2 sequences are MNHNY and SVGAGI (reference sequence). This CDR3 is 16 amino acids long. In nucleotides, the CDR3 is TGTGCCAGCAGTTACGTGGGGACTGGTGGGAGCTATGGCTACACCTTC. It specifies CASSYVGTGGSYGYTF.

This chain connects TRBV20-1 to TRBJ2-3; D gene uncertain. The CDR3 is 11 residues long. Germline assignment: CDR1 DFQATT and CDR2 SNEGSKA (reference sequence). The V end lost 2 bases, the J end lost 6 bases, and 6 bases lay between the germline ends. The CDR3 here is CSARLRDTQYF. For the CDR3, the DNA is TGCAGTGCTAGACTCCGGGATACGCAGTATTTT.

The CDR3, as DNA: TGTGCCAGTAGTATTGGGACAGAATCTCACTTTAATGGCTACACCTTC. It specifies CASSIGTESHFNGYTF. The chain carries TRBV19 and TRBJ1-2; TRBD1 agrees at 7 bases. With V trimmed by 3 bases and J by 6 bases, 13 bases remained unmatched. The CDR3 runs to 16 residues. Germline-derived CDR1 and CDR2 are LNHDA and SQIVND (reference sequence).

The chain employs TRBV18 and TRBJ2-7; tentative D call: TRBD1 (6 bases). Germline V gene sequence: CDR1 KGHSH, CDR2 LQKENI. This CDR3 has 15 amino acids. Trimming left V 0 bases short and J 5 bases short, with 14 bases between. Here the CDR3 reads CASSPPAGVRDEQYF. The CDR3 DNA reads TGTGCCAGCTCACCACCGGCAGGGGTGCGTGACGAGCAGTACTTC.

The V gene is TRBV10-2, the J gene TRBJ2-5; the D is unclear. CDR1 WSHSY and CDR2 SAAADI come from the germline V gene. Trimming shortened V by 2 bases and J by 1 base, and 5 bases separated the two germline ends. The CDR3 is 13 residues long. The CDR3, as DNA: TGCGCCAGCAGTGAGCGGGTCCAAGAGACCCAGTACTTC. Its translation is CASSERVQETQYF.

The chain is built from TRBV5-6 and TRBJ1-5, with D possibly being TRBD1 (6 bases). CDR3 length: 17 residues. In germline, CDR1 is SGHDT, CDR2 YYEEEE. Trimming cost V 0 bases and J 2 bases, with 15 bases left between them. The CDR3 loop is CASSLGVGAGRNQPQHF. CDR3 bases: TGTGCCAGCAGCTTGGGTGTGGGGGCAGGACGCAATCAGCCCCAGCATTTT.

The chain recombines TRBV14 with TRBJ1-4, with TRBD1 as a possible D gene (6 bases). The germline CDR1 and CDR2 sequences are SGHDN and FVKESK. The CDR3 runs to 18 residues. V lost 3 bases, J lost 0 bases, and 17 bases lay in between. The CDR3 loop reads CASSQGTRSTPTNEKLFF. For the CDR3, the DNA is TGTGCCAGCAGCCAGGGGACAAGGAGTACACCAACTAATGAAAAACTGTTTTTT.

J is TRBJ2-1 and V is TRBV11-3, with 11 positions matching TRBD2. The V and J ends lost 0 bases and 3 bases, in that order; junction bases with no gene match: 7. The germline gives CDR1 SGHNT, CDR2 YENEEA. This CDR3 is built from 18 residues. This chain's CDR3 is CASSLEGSGGARYNEQFF. The DNA of the CDR3 is TGTGCCAGCAGCTTAGAAGGTAGCGGGGGGGCCCGCTACAATGAGCAGTTCTTC.

The chain links TRBV29-1 to TRBJ1-1; D might be TRBD1 (6 bases). Trimming stripped 7 bases from V and 3 bases from J, with 18 bases between. The germline V gene encodes CDR1 SQVTM and CDR2 ANQGSEA. The CDR3 extends over 14 amino acids. CDR3 sequence reads: CSGDTRLEYTEAFF. CDR3 DNA sequence: TGCAGCGGGGACACTCGACTGGAGTACACTGAAGCTTTCTTT.

V is TRBV19 and J is TRBJ1-4, with 11 bases fitting TRBD1. V lost 7 bases to trimming and J lost 7 bases; unmatched junction nucleotides: 11. CDR1 is LNHDA, CDR2 SQIVND, per germline (reference sequence). This CDR3 contains 16 residues. For the CDR3, the DNA is TGTGCCAGTACCGACCCCGGCGGGACAGGGGGTGAAAAACTGTTTTTT. Translation gives CASTDPGGTGGEKLFF.

The gene calls are TRBV6-5 and TRBJ2-7; 13 bases map to TRBD2. Trimming at V came to 6 bases and at J to 7 bases, leaving 0 bases not matched to a gene. The CDR3 consists of 12 residues. Germline V gene lookup returns CDR1 MNHEY and CDR2 SVGAGI. The DNA of the CDR3 is TGTGCCAGCAGGGGACTAGCGGGAGAGCAGTACTTC. It is translated as CASRGLAGEQYF.

The J gene is TRBJ1-3, the V gene TRBV7-9, with unresolved D. V lost 3 bases and J 0 bases, leaving 18 bases between the germline ends. The CDR3 loop spans 18 amino acids. Germline lookup yields CDR1 SEHNR and CDR2 FQNEAQ (reference sequence). The CDR3 loop reads CASSFEAGLAFSGNTIYF. The CDR3 DNA reads TGTGCCAGCAGCTTCGAGGCAGGACTTGCTTTCTCTGGAAACACCATATATTTT.

The chain employs TRBV3-1 (or the pseudogene TRBV3-2) and TRBJ1-1; 10 bases are shared with TRBD1. The CDR3 consists of 16 residues. Losses at the gene ends were 4 bases for V and 0 bases for J; bases not matched to a gene: 5. CDR1 and CDR2 (germline): LGHDT, YNNKEL (reference sequence). CDR3 in amino acids: CASSPRDRGLNTEAFF. The CDR3 nucleotides are TGTGCCAGCAGCCCCCGGGACAGGGGACTGAACACTGAAGCTTTCTTT.

This clone was counted only a few times. The rearrangement uses TRBV3-1 (or the pseudogene TRBV3-2) and TRBJ2-7; 8 nucleotides agree with TRBD1. With 4 bases clipped from V and 1 base from J, the junction kept 9 bases outside the gene matches. There are 16 residues in the CDR3. In germline, CDR1 is LGHDT, CDR2 YNNKEL (reference sequence). The CDR3 bases are TGTGCCAGCAGCCGGCTACCTGGGACAGGATCCTACGAGCAGTACTTC. Protein sequence: CASSRLPGTGSYEQYF.

The J gene is TRBJ1-1, the V gene TRBV10-3; D is perhaps TRBD1 (5 bases). Deletions cut 2 bases from V and 5 bases from J, with 9 bases between. The CDR3 runs 13 residues. Looked up from germline, CDR1 is ENHRY and CDR2 is SYGVKD. This CDR3 is CAISEGANTEAFF. The CDR3 region has the DNA TGTGCCATCAGTGAGGGGGCAAATACTGAAGCTTTCTTT.

This clone was picked up a small number of times. CDR3 in amino acids: CASSLMGQKYNEQFF. The CDR3 DNA reads TGTGCCAGCAGCTTAATGGGACAGAAATACAATGAGCAGTTCTTC. This chain uses TRBV7-3 with TRBJ2-1; 7 bases map to TRBD1. V lost 1 base, J lost 4 bases, and 4 bases stayed unmatched. The CDR3 covers 15 residues. Germline V CDR1 and CDR2: SGHTA, FQGTGA.

This clone was seen a few times. The chain recombines TRBV30 with TRBJ1-6; D call uncertain. This CDR3 has 13 amino acids. Trimming left V 5 bases short and J 1 base short, with 6 bases between. The V gene's germline CDR1 is GTSNPN and CDR2 SVGIG (reference sequence). As DNA, the CDR3 is TGTGCCTGGCAAATTTCCTATAATTCACCCCTCCACTTT. It is translated as CAWQISYNSPLHF.

The CDR3 DNA sequence: TGTGCCAGCACCACTTTAAGTGCTGGAAACACCATATATTTT. Translated, it gives CASTTLSAGNTIYF. The rearrangement uses TRBV14 and TRBJ1-3; D is unresolved. Germline-derived CDR1 and CDR2 are SGHDN and FVKESK. V lost 7 bases to trimming and J lost 2 bases, with 12 bases between them. The CDR3 totals 14 residues. The variable domain in full, completed from reference TRBV14 and TRBJ1-3, reads EAGVTQFPSHSVIEKGQTVTLRCDPISGHDNLYWYRRVMGKEIKFLLHFVKESKQDESGMPNNRFLAERTGGTYSTLKVQPAELEDSGVYFCASTTLSAGNTIYFGEGSWLTVV.

The V gene is TRBV5-5, the J gene TRBJ2-2; 8 bases line up with TRBD2. With V trimmed by 4 bases and J by 4 bases, 9 bases remained unmatched. The germline gives CDR1 SGHKS, CDR2 YYEKEE (reference sequence). This CDR3 has 16 residues. This CDR3 reads CASSRGGAGLTGELFF. CDR3 bases: TGTGCCAGCAGCCGGGGGGGTGCAGGGCTCACCGGGGAGCTGTTTTTT.

The CDR3 coding sequence is TGTGCCTGGAGTACGACAGGCTCGAATTCACCCCTCCACTTT. This translates into CAWSTTGSNSPLHF. The chain recombines TRBV30 with TRBJ1-6, with TRBD1 as a possible D gene (6 bases). From germline, CDR1 is GTSNPN and CDR2 SVGIG (reference sequence). The CDR3 contains 14 residues. Trimming removed 2 bases from V and 7 bases from J, with 12 bases in between.

V gene TRBV4-1 combines with J gene TRBJ2-7; maybe TRBD1 (6 bases). V was pared by 1 base and J by 6 bases, with 13 bases between. This CDR3 comprises 14 residues. Germline CDR1 reads MGHRA; CDR2 reads YSYEKL. The CDR3 loop is CASSQALQGSEQYF. DNA for the CDR3: TGCGCCAGCAGCCAAGCGTTGCAGGGGAGCGAGCAGTACTTC.

The chain couples TRBV5-4 to TRBJ2-7, with D perhaps TRBD1 (6 bases). The V and J ends lost 4 bases and 1 base respectively, with 9 bases between them. The CDR3 loop spans 13 amino acids. Looked up from germline, CDR1 is SGHNT and CDR2 is YYREEE (reference sequence). The CDR3 bases are TGTGCCAGCAGCAAACAGGGATCCTACGAGCAGTACTTC. This sequence encodes CASSKQGSYEQYF. The full variable domain, rest sourced from reference TRBV5-4 and TRBJ2-7, is ETGVTQSPTHLIKTRGQQVTLRCSSQSGHNTVSWYQQALGQGPQFIFQYYREEENGRGNFPPRFSGLQFPNYSSELNVNALELDDSALYLCASSKQGSYEQYFGPGTRLTVT.

The J gene is TRBJ1-6, the V gene TRBV27; 7 nucleotides align to TRBD1. CDR3 length equals 16 residues. J gave up 3 bases and V 2 bases, and 4 bases lay outside the gene matches. Germline CDR1 is MNHEY and CDR2 is SMNVEV (reference sequence). CDR3 loop: CASSLRDSYYNSPLHF. CDR3 DNA sequence: TGTGCCAGCAGTTTACGGGACAGCTACTATAATTCACCCCTCCACTTT.

This chain links TRBV10-2 with TRBJ2-3; 9 bases agree with TRBD2. The ends lost 4 bases at V and 6 bases at J; junction bases unmatched: 5. CDR3 length: 14 amino acids. Germline V gene lookup returns CDR1 WSHSY and CDR2 SAAADI. The CDR3 loop reads CASSVRSGGDTQYF. The DNA for the CDR3 is TGCGCCAGCAGTGTAAGGAGCGGGGGGGATACGCAGTATTTT.